A single sample gave rise to the 21 T cell receptor beta chains below, sequenced in a study of cytomegalovirus exposure and HLA in healthy donors. The PCR had 60 Vbeta and 13 Jbeta primers. Sequencing was performed with immunoSEQ multiplex PCR; in TCRdb, only in-frame clones are kept and a portion is missing. The sample holds some 120,000 clones, 75% to 85% seen once. The sample consisted of PBMCs. The source is a male donor in good health and CMV-seronegative.

Remarks on this clone: Other DNA sequences within the sample encode an identical CDR3. The chain is built from TRBV5-1 and TRBJ2-3; 10 bases are a match to TRBD1. Trimming removed 4 bases from V and 3 bases from J; junction bases left unmatched: 8. Looked up from germline, CDR1 is SGHRS and CDR2 is YFSETQ. CDR3 size: 16 residues. The CDR3 region has the DNA TGCGCCAGCAGCGCAGACAGGGGGCCGGGTACAGATACGCAGTATTTT. Translated: CASSADRGPGTDTQYF.

This clone turned up a few times. The chain is built from TRBV7-2 and TRBJ2-5, with a tentative D call TRBD1 (6 bases). In germline, CDR1 is SGHTA, CDR2 FQGNSA. The CDR3 consists of 13 residues. V was pared by 5 bases and J by 4 bases, with 11 bases between. CDR3 protein: CASSLQGPETQYF. The CDR3 nucleotides are TGTGCCAGCAGCCTACAGGGCCCAGAGACCCAGTACTTC.

The chain carries TRBV28 and TRBJ1-2; 8 bases fit TRBD1. V shed 1 base and J 4 bases; nucleotides not matched to a gene: 5. Germline lookup yields CDR1 MDHEN and CDR2 SYDVKM. CDR3 size: 15 residues. As DNA, the CDR3 is TGTGCCAGCAGTTTATTGACAGGGGCTATCTATGGCTACACCTTC. Residues: CASSLLTGAIYGYTF.

The gene calls are TRBV27 and TRBJ2-1, with TRBD2 matching over 8 bases. V lost 5 bases and J lost 4; bases outside the gene matches: 10. CDR1 and CDR2 from the germline V gene are MNHEY and SMNVEV (reference sequence). The CDR3 covers 16 residues. CDR3 sequence reads: CASSGPGTRPYNEQFF. The CDR3 nucleotides are TGTGCCAGCAGTGGCCCCGGGACTAGGCCTTACAATGAGCAGTTCTTC.

The chain is built from TRBV2 and TRBJ2-2, with D maybe TRBD1 (6 bases). V lost 6 bases and J lost 4, with 12 bases in between. CDR1 is SNHLY, CDR2 FYNNEI, per germline. The CDR3 covers 14 residues. CDR3 residues: CASSFKTGTGELFF. The CDR3, as DNA: TGTGCCAGCAGCTTTAAGACAGGCACCGGGGAGCTGTTTTTT.

The chain employs TRBV10-1 and TRBJ2-3; TRBD1 aligns across 10 bases. With V trimmed by 8 bases and J by 4 bases, 9 bases remained unmatched. The CDR3 extends over 15 amino acids. From germline, CDR1 is WNHNN and CDR2 SYGVQD (reference sequence). The CDR3 DNA is TGCGCCAGCTCAAAGGCGGGACAGGGGTCAGATACGCAGTATTTT. Protein product: CASSKAGQGSDTQYF.

The chain recombines TRBV2 with TRBJ2-5; 7 bases agree with TRBD2. TRBJ2-7 matches the DNA end more closely, so the J call is doubtful. Germline V gene data show CDR1 as SNHLY and CDR2 as FYNNEI. The CDR3 has 14 residues. The CDR3 reads CASRRERDHYEQYF. In DNA, the CDR3 is TGTGCCAGCAGGAGGGAGCGGGACCATTACGAGCAGTACTTC.

This sequence joins TRBV7-9 and TRBJ2-7, with 7 bases lining up with TRBD2. This CDR3 contains 14 residues. Germline V gene lookup returns CDR1 SEHNR and CDR2 FQNEAQ (reference sequence). V shed 0 bases and J 3 bases; nucleotides not matched to a gene: 2. CDR3 in amino acids: CASSLARTSYEQYF. In DNA form, the CDR3 reads TGTGCCAGCAGCTTAGCGAGGACTAGCTACGAGCAGTACTTC.

The chain is built from TRBV6-5 and TRBJ2-2; unclear D gene. V gave up 3 bases and J gave up 1 base, with 9 bases separating them. Germline CDR1 MNHEY, CDR2 SVGAGI. There are 15 residues in the CDR3. CDR3 nucleotides: TGTGCCAGCAGTTATGGGCAGCAGAACACCGGGGAGCTGTTTTTT. Translated: CASSYGQQNTGELFF.

The genes are TRBV6-1 and TRBJ1-6, with 8 nucleotides matching TRBD1. With 4 bases clipped from V and 8 bases from J, the junction kept 7 bases outside the gene matches. The CDR3 spans 15 residues. Germline values: CDR1 MNHNS, CDR2 SASEGT. CDR3 amino acids: CASSAAGGEYSPLHF. CDR3 nucleotide sequence: TGTGCCAGCAGTGCCGCAGGGGGCGAATATTCACCCCTCCACTTT.

The chain is built from TRBV5-1 and TRBJ1-1; no clear D gene. V shed 1 base and J shed 10 bases, with 26 bases lying between them. CDR3 length equals 17 residues. The germline CDR1 and CDR2 sequences are SGHRS and YFSETQ. CDR3 coding DNA: TGCGCCAGCAGCTTGATAAGTGGCGGCTCGCCCTTGAGAGGAGCTTTCTTT. Amino acids: CASSLISGGSPLRGAFF.

The rearrangement uses TRBV19 and TRBJ2-1, with a weak D call TRBD2 (5 bases). The V and J ends lost 5 bases and 6 bases respectively, with 17 bases between them. CDR3 length equals 15 residues. Germline V gene lookup returns CDR1 LNHDA and CDR2 SQIVND (reference sequence). For the CDR3, the DNA is TGTGCCAGTAGTCCCGAGGGCGGGTATCTCAATGAGCAGTTCTTC. Its translation: CASSPEGGYLNEQFF.

The gene calls are TRBV19 and TRBJ1-5; D gene ambiguous. With 2 bases removed from V and 0 bases from J, the gap between germline ends came to 14 bases. The CDR3 totals 17 residues. Germline CDR1 is LNHDA and CDR2 is SQIVND (reference sequence). CDR3 sequence: CASSITRRADSNQPQHF. The CDR3 coding sequence is TGTGCCAGTAGTATAACTAGGAGGGCAGATAGCAATCAGCCCCAGCATTTT.

The genes are TRBV6-1 and TRBJ2-3; D possibly corresponds to TRBD1 (5 bases). Germline V gene sequence: CDR1 MNHNS, CDR2 SASEGT. With 6 bases removed from V and 10 bases from J, the gap between germline ends came to 11 bases. The CDR3 spans 11 residues. The CDR3 loop reads CASSLGQPQYF. The CDR3 region has the DNA TGTGCCAGCAGCCTGGGGCAGCCGCAGTATTTT.

J is TRBJ1-1 and V is TRBV9; D is ambiguous. Germline-derived CDR1 and CDR2 are SGDLS and YYNGEE. Deletions cut 2 bases from V and 0 bases from J, with 11 bases between. The CDR3 extends over 15 amino acids. CDR3 sequence: CASSVLEDLNTEAFF. The CDR3 DNA is TGTGCCAGCAGCGTCCTGGAGGATTTGAACACTGAAGCTTTCTTT.

This rearrangement joins TRBV5-6 to TRBJ2-1; 7 bases are a match to TRBD2. V was clipped by 4 bases and J by 4 bases; unmatched bases: 11. Germline V gene data show CDR1 as SGHDT and CDR2 as YYEEEE. The CDR3 is 16 residues long. The CDR3 loop reads CASSLFLAEFYNEQFF. In nucleotides, the CDR3 is TGTGCCAGCAGCCTGTTCCTAGCGGAGTTTTACAATGAGCAGTTCTTC. The variable domain in full, completed from reference TRBV5-6 and TRBJ2-1, reads DAGVTQSPTHLIKTRGQQVTLRCSPKSGHDTVSWYQQALGQGPQFIFQYYEEEERQRGNFPDRFSGHQFPNYSSELNVNALLLGDSALYLCASSLFLAEFYNEQFFGPGTRLTVL.

The rearrangement joins TRBV5-1 to TRBJ2-3, with 8 bases fitting TRBD1. From germline, CDR1 is SGHRS and CDR2 YFSETQ. The CDR3 runs to 15 residues. J gave up 1 base and V 4 bases, and 5 bases lay outside the gene matches. CDR3: CASSPQGAGTDTQYF. The CDR3 nucleotides are TGCGCCAGCAGCCCCCAGGGGGCAGGCACAGATACGCAGTATTTT.

The chain couples TRBV6-6 to TRBJ2-7, with 9 bases aligning to TRBD1. Germline CDR1 reads MNHNY; CDR2 reads SVGAGI (reference sequence). This CDR3 region has 15 residues. After removal of 1 base from V and 2 bases from J, the junction contained 3 bases not matched to a gene. The CDR3 DNA sequence: TGTGCCAGCAGTTACTTGGGACAGGGTGCCTACGAGCAGTACTTC. Its translation is CASSYLGQGAYEQYF.

CDR3 residues: CASSTGTAYSNQPQHF. The CDR3 nucleotides read TGTGCCAGCAGCACCGGGACAGCTTATAGCAATCAGCCCCAGCATTTT. This chain connects TRBV5-8 to TRBJ1-5, with 7 bases lining up with TRBD1. Germline-derived CDR1 and CDR2 are SGHTS and YDEGEE. V lost 4 bases and J lost 0; bases outside the gene matches: 7. This CDR3 comprises 16 residues.

This clone was found once. The rearrangement joins TRBV5-6 to TRBJ1-5; TRBD1 matches 7 bases. CDR3 size: 15 residues. The V segment lost 5 bases and the J segment 5 bases; nucleotides outside the gene matches: 10. CDR1 is SGHDT and CDR2 is YYEEEE in the germline V gene. The CDR3 loop reads CASSDGTAAHQPQHF. The DNA for the CDR3 is TGTGCCAGCAGTGATGGGACAGCAGCACATCAGCCCCAGCATTTT. Drawing the rest from reference TRBV5-6 and TRBJ1-5, the complete variable domain is DAGVTQSPTHLIKTRGQQVTLRCSPKSGHDTVSWYQQALGQGPQFIFQYYEEEERQRGNFPDRFSGHQFPNYSSELNVNALLLGDSALYLCASSDGTAAHQPQHFGDGTRLSIL.

The chain has TRBV5-1 and TRBJ2-5; 7 bases agree with TRBD1. The J call may not be correct, given that the DNA end is closer to TRBJ2-7. This CDR3 has 14 amino acids. Per germline, CDR1 SGHRS and CDR2 YFSETQ. The CDR3 is CASSAQGDTYEQYF. DNA of the CDR3: TGCGCCAGCAGCGCCCAGGGGGATACCTACGAGCAGTACTTC.